These 28 T cell receptor beta chains originate from one sample sequenced in a study of lymphopenia after photon versus proton radiotherapy. Generated by immunoSEQ multiplex PCR, the TCRdb table keeps only in-frame clones and is missing some. The table has 25,000 or so clones, 75% to 90% seen once. The sample in question was peripheral blood, obtained from a patient treated with photon-based radiotherapy. The receptors derive from a man aged 30-40 years with gastric cancer.

This chain links TRBV6-1 with TRBJ1-1, with D unclear. From germline, CDR1 is MNHNS and CDR2 SASEGT. The CDR3 covers 11 residues. Deletions cut 2 bases from V and 4 bases from J, with 2 bases between. The CDR3 sequence is CASSEITEAFF. CDR3 sequence (DNA): TGTGCCAGCAGTGAAATCACTGAAGCTTTCTTT.

This chain connects TRBV7-3 to TRBJ2-2, with D possibly matching TRBD1 (6 bases). The CDR3 loop spans 16 amino acids. CDR1 and CDR2 (germline): SGHTA, FQGTGA. Trimming removed 5 bases from V and 2 bases from J, with 15 bases in between. CDR3 coding DNA: TGTGCCAGCAGCCAAAACAGGGCGGGTAACACCGGGGAGCTGTTTTTT. Translation gives CASSQNRAGNTGELFF.

This clone came up a few times. This chain links TRBV5-6 with TRBJ1-1; the D is unclear. The CDR3 runs to 12 residues. Looked up from germline, CDR1 is SGHDT and CDR2 is YYEEEE. V lost 6 bases to trimming and J lost 1 base, with 7 bases between them. CDR3: CASMWGNTEAFF. The CDR3, as DNA: TGTGCCAGCATGTGGGGGAACACTGAAGCTTTCTTT.

V and J are TRBV9 and TRBJ2-1; 11 bases match TRBD2. This CDR3 contains 15 residues. In germline, CDR1 is SGDLS, CDR2 YYNGEE. The J segment lost 7 bases and the V segment lost 3 bases, leaving 6 bases of the junction unmatched. CDR3 sequence reads: CASSASSGRTNEQFF. The CDR3 DNA reads as TGTGCCAGCAGCGCGTCTAGCGGGAGGACGAATGAGCAGTTCTTC.

The V call is TRBV28, the J call TRBJ1-2; D uncertain. Germline CDR1 and CDR2: MDHEN and SYDVKM. Between the trimmed V and J ends, which lost 3 bases and 3 bases, there was a span of 8 bases. This CDR3 region has 13 residues. The CDR3 loop is CASSFTSYYGYTF. CDR3 bases: TGTGCCAGCAGTTTTACGAGTTACTATGGCTACACCTTC.

CDR3 sequence: CASSPRGDGVPYEQYF. Written as DNA, the CDR3 is TGTGCCAGCAGCCCCCGAGGGGACGGCGTCCCCTACGAGCAGTACTTC. J is TRBJ2-7 and V is TRBV13; the D call may be TRBD1 or TRBD2 (5 bases each). Trimming removed 5 bases at V and 2 bases at J, with 19 bases between. Germline V gene sequence: CDR1 PRHDT, CDR2 FYEKMQ (reference sequence). The CDR3 contains 16 residues.

This clone was seen a single time. This chain connects TRBV7-2 to TRBJ2-3; D possibly matches TRBD1 or TRBD2 (5 bases each). The germline V gene encodes CDR1 SGHTA and CDR2 FQGNSA. V was cut by 5 bases and J by 6 bases, with 12 bases left in between. CDR3 length equals 13 residues. The DNA for the CDR3 is TGTGCCAGCAGCACTAGGAAGGGGGATACGCAGTATTTT. It translates to CASSTRKGDTQYF. The full variable domain, in which reference TRBV7-2 and TRBJ2-3 provide the parts outside the CDR3, is GAGVSQSPSNKVTEKGKDVELRCDPISGHTALYWYRQSLGQGLEFLIYFQGNSAPDKSGLPSDRFSAERTGGSVSTLTIQRTQQEDSAVYLCASSTRKGDTQYFGPGTRLTVL.

The chain employs TRBV15 and TRBJ2-1, with 10 bases fitting TRBD2. The CDR3 length is 15 residues. V gave up 4 bases and J gave up 8 bases; unmatched junction bases: 8. CDR1 is LNHNV, CDR2 YYDKDF, per germline (reference sequence). The CDR3 bases are TGTGCCACCAGCACCCAGCGGGAGGGAGTCGATGAGCAGTTCTTC. It codes for CATSTQREGVDEQFF.

The rearrangement joins TRBV5-6 to TRBJ2-5, with D perhaps TRBD1 (6 bases). CDR3 length: 14 amino acids. V lost 0 bases and J lost 5, with 11 bases in between. Germline values: CDR1 SGHDT, CDR2 YYEEEE. The CDR3 is CASSLAGAAETQYF. The CDR3 DNA reads TGTGCCAGCAGCTTGGCAGGGGCGGCGGAGACCCAGTACTTC. Filled out from reference TRBV5-6 and TRBJ2-5, the complete variable domain reads DAGVTQSPTHLIKTRGQQVTLRCSPKSGHDTVSWYQQALGQGPQFIFQYYEEEERQRGNFPDRFSGHQFPNYSSELNVNALLLGDSALYLCASSLAGAAETQYFGPGTRLLVL.

This sequence joins TRBV9 and TRBJ2-1, with D tentatively TRBD1 (6 bases). The CDR3 covers 13 residues. Germline V CDR1 and CDR2: SGDLS, YYNGEE. The germline V and J ends were trimmed by 4 bases and 4 bases, with 9 bases remaining between them. Written as DNA, the CDR3 is TGTGCCAGCAGCACGCAGGGGTACAATGAGCAGTTCTTC. Its translation: CASSTQGYNEQFF.

The chain joins TRBV7-2 to TRBJ1-4; 10 nucleotides align to TRBD1. The CDR3 runs to 15 residues. Germline assignment: CDR1 SGHTA and CDR2 FQGNSA. The V segment lost 5 bases and the J segment 8 bases; nucleotides outside the gene matches: 8. CDR3 DNA: TGTGCCAGCAGCGCCTCGGGACAGGGGAGGGAAAAACTGTTTTTT. Its protein is CASSASGQGREKLFF.

This clone was counted a single time. This chain joins TRBV5-1 and TRBJ2-1; 9 bases align to TRBD1. V trimming: 3 bases; J trimming: 5 bases; junction bases outside the gene matches: 3. The CDR3 consists of 14 residues. The V gene's germline CDR1 is SGHRS and CDR2 YFSETQ. CDR3 protein: CASSWDREDNEQFF. The CDR3 nucleotides are TGCGCCAGCAGCTGGGACAGGGAGGACAATGAGCAGTTCTTC.

The V and J genes are TRBV9 and TRBJ1-2; 9 bases match TRBD1. Per germline, CDR1 SGDLS and CDR2 YYNGEE. The J segment lost 4 bases and the V segment lost 4 bases, leaving 14 bases of the junction unmatched. The CDR3 has 17 amino acids. The CDR3 DNA sequence: TGTGCCAGCAGCCCCATCTCACAGGGGGCGCACGGCTATGGCTACACCTTC. This translates into CASSPISQGAHGYGYTF.

The V and J genes are TRBV27 and TRBJ1-2; possibly TRBD1 for D (6 bases). The length of the CDR3 is 13 residues. Germline V gene data show CDR1 as MNHEY and CDR2 as SMNVEV (reference sequence). V lost 3 bases and J 4 bases, leaving 9 bases between the germline ends. CDR3 DNA: TGTGCCAGCAGTTTTACAGGGACCTATGGCTACACCTTC. As protein: CASSFTGTYGYTF.

The V and J genes are TRBV14 and TRBJ2-5; D is undetermined. The DNA end favors TRBJ2-7, so the J call may be wrong. CDR3 length equals 14 residues. CDR1 is SGHDN and CDR2 is FVKESK in the germline V gene. The CDR3 is CASSQDIYGFEQYF. CDR3 sequence (DNA): TGTGCCAGCAGCCAAGATATTTATGGGTTCGAGCAGTACTTC.

This chain uses TRBV5-6 with TRBJ2-3; 8 bases align to TRBD2. CDR1 and CDR2 from the germline V gene are SGHDT and YYEEEE. After removal of 4 bases from V and 6 bases from J, the junction contained 10 bases not matched to a gene. The CDR3 extends over 15 amino acids. The CDR3 coding sequence is TGTGCCAGCAGCCGTCTAACGGGAGGGTATGATACGCAGTATTTT. Translated: CASSRLTGGYDTQYF.

This chain links TRBV7-9 with TRBJ2-7; the D is unclear. From germline, CDR1 is SEHNR and CDR2 FQNEAQ (reference sequence). The CDR3 contains 14 residues. Trimming stripped 1 base from V and 0 bases from J, with 7 bases between. In DNA, the CDR3 is TGTGCCAGCAGCTTAGGCGGTAACTCCTACGAGCAGTACTTC. As protein: CASSLGGNSYEQYF.

The genes are TRBV5-1 and TRBJ1-4; 9 positions match TRBD1. The germline CDR1 and CDR2 sequences are SGHRS and YFSETQ. V lost 0 bases and J lost 4; bases outside the gene matches: 1. CDR3 size: 15 residues. The CDR3 region has the DNA TGCGCCAGCAGCTTGGAGGGACAGGGTAATGAAAAACTGTTTTTT. Amino acids: CASSLEGQGNEKLFF. The full variable domain, in which reference TRBV5-1 and TRBJ1-4 provide the parts outside the CDR3, is KAGVTQTPRYLIKTRGQQVTLSCSPISGHRSVSWYQQTPGQGLQFLFEYFSETQRNKGNFPGRFSGRQFSNSRSEMNVSTLELGDSALYLCASSLEGQGNEKLFFGSGTQLSVL.

This clone was seen just once. This chain joins TRBV7-9 and TRBJ2-3; 7 bases line up with TRBD1. The CDR3 sequence is 15 residues long. From germline, CDR1 is SEHNR and CDR2 FQNEAQ (reference sequence). Germline trimming cut 8 bases from V and 5 bases from J; bases unmatched to any gene: 13. In DNA form, the CDR3 reads TGTGCCAGCCGATCTACAACAGGGGTAATAGATACGCAGTATTTT. Its protein is CASRSTTGVIDTQYF.

This chain uses TRBV5-5 with TRBJ2-7; no firm D call. CDR3 size: 14 residues. V was cut by 0 bases and J by 2 bases, with 9 bases left in between. Germline assignment: CDR1 SGHKS and CDR2 YYEKEE (reference sequence). The CDR3 spells CASSLGGATYEQYF. The CDR3 region has the DNA TGTGCCAGCAGCTTGGGAGGCGCGACCTACGAGCAGTACTTC.

This clone has only one observation. This rearrangement joins TRBV7-2 to TRBJ1-3; 8 bases are a match to TRBD1. The trim removed 2 bases at V and 1 base at J, leaving 7 bases unmatched. The CDR3 has 17 amino acids. CDR1 is SGHTA, CDR2 FQGNSA, per germline. The CDR3 bases are TGTGCCAGCAGCTTAATTTGTGACAGGGGATCTGGAAACACCATATATTTT. Amino acids: CASSLICDRGSGNTIYF.

J is TRBJ1-4 and V is TRBV10-3, with 8 bases identical to TRBD1. Unmatched junction bases numbered 7, after V lost 11 bases and J lost 5 bases. The length of the CDR3 is 13 residues. Germline V gene data show CDR1 as ENHRY and CDR2 as SYGVKD. The CDR3 DNA sequence: TGTGCCTCCGCGTGGACAGGGAATGAAAAACTGTTTTTT. Translating it yields CASAWTGNEKLFF.

The chain links TRBV5-1 to TRBJ2-7, with 7 bases fitting TRBD2. The CDR3 has 14 amino acids. Germline assignment: CDR1 SGHRS and CDR2 YFSETQ. Losses at the gene ends were 0 bases for V and 0 bases for J; bases not matched to a gene: 0. CDR3 protein: CASSLGTSSYEQYF. The CDR3 nucleotides are TGCGCCAGCAGCTTGGGGACTAGCTCCTACGAGCAGTACTTC. Full variable domain (rest looked up from reference TRBV5-1 and TRBJ2-7): KAGVTQTPRYLIKTRGQQVTLSCSPISGHRSVSWYQQTPGQGLQFLFEYFSETQRNKGNFPGRFSGRQFSNSRSEMNVSTLELGDSALYLCASSLGTSSYEQYFGPGTRLTVT.

The chain combines TRBV7-3 with TRBJ2-1; 7 bases are a match to TRBD1. The J segment lost 4 bases and the V segment lost 5 bases, leaving 5 bases of the junction unmatched. The CDR3 extends over 14 amino acids. Germline V gene sequence: CDR1 SGHTA, CDR2 FQGTGA. The CDR3 nucleotides read TGTGCCAGCAGCCCGGGACAGTTGTACAATGAGCAGTTCTTC. It encodes CASSPGQLYNEQFF.

This rearrangement joins TRBV7-6 to TRBJ2-1; 7 nucleotides line up with TRBD2. The V and J ends lost 5 bases and 6 bases, in that order; junction bases with no gene match: 7. The CDR3 length is 14 residues. The V gene's germline CDR1 is SGHVS and CDR2 FNYEAQ. The CDR3 DNA follows: TGTGCCAGCAGCCCCGGGACTATTTTCAATGAGCAGTTCTTC. It specifies CASSPGTIFNEQFF. Complete variable domain (other parts from reference TRBV7-6 and TRBJ2-1): GAGVSQSPRYKVTKRGQDVALRCDPISGHVSLYWYRQALGQGPEFLTYFNYEAQQDKSGLPNDRFSAERPEGSISTLTIQRTEQRDSAMYRCASSPGTIFNEQFFGPGTRLTVL.

The CDR3 DNA reads TGTGCCAGCAGCCAGTCACCCCTCGGGGGTTACAATGAGCAGTTCTTC. It is translated as CASSQSPLGGYNEQFF. The rearrangement joins TRBV7-9 to TRBJ2-1; tentative D call: TRBD2 (6 bases). V was trimmed by 5 bases and J by 4 bases, leaving 18 bases between them. Germline V gene sequence: CDR1 SEHNR, CDR2 FQNEAQ (reference sequence). This CDR3 comprises 16 residues.

The rearrangement uses TRBV5-1 and TRBJ1-4; TRBD1 matches 9 bases. V lost 3 bases to trimming and J lost 7 bases; unmatched junction nucleotides: 10. The germline CDR1 and CDR2 sequences are SGHRS and YFSETQ. This CDR3 has 16 amino acids. CDR3 residues: CASSSGTGTFVEKLFF. The CDR3 coding sequence is TGCGCCAGCAGCTCCGGGACAGGGACCTTTGTTGAAAAACTGTTTTTT.

A note on this clone: The junction and the germline gene differ at one end; a read error may be behind it. This CDR3 is CASSLDYRVF. The CDR3 bases are TGTGCCAGCAGCTTAGATTACAGGGTTTTC. The J gene is TRBJ2-7, the V gene TRBV7-2; D perhaps matches TRBD1 (6 bases). This CDR3 has 10 amino acids. From germline, CDR1 is SGHTA and CDR2 FQGNSA. The full variable domain, in which reference TRBV7-2 and TRBJ2-7 provide the parts outside the CDR3, is GAGVSQSPSNKVTEKGKDVELRCDPISGHTALYWYRQSLGQGLEFLIYFQGNSAPDKSGLPSDRFSAERTGGSVSTLTIQRTQQEDSAVYLCASSLDYRVFGPGTRLTVT.